Shown below are 9 T cell receptor beta chains from a single sample sequenced in a study of PD-1 blockade in classical Hodgkin lymphoma. The table came from immunoSEQ multiplex PCR; TCRdb's copy has only in-frame clones and leaves some out. The sample yields 13,000 to 15,000 clones, roughly 66% seen once. All patients experienced relapse after autologous stem cell transplantation, and brentuximab vedotin exposure was variable. The sample here was peripheral blood mononuclear cells (PBMCs), taken at baseline. The receptors stem from a human donor with classical Hodgkin lymphoma.

This rearrangement joins TRBV4-1 to TRBJ1-5; D uncertain. V gave up 0 bases and J gave up 3 bases, with 12 bases separating them. This CDR3 region has 16 residues. Germline-derived CDR1 and CDR2 are MGHRA and YSYEKL. DNA of the CDR3: TGCGCCAGCAGCCAAGATCCTCAGGCAGCCAATCAGCCCCAGCATTTT. It yields the protein CASSQDPQAANQPQHF.

This chain connects TRBV4-1 to TRBJ2-7; 7 bases align to TRBD2. CDR3 length equals 14 residues. CDR1 and CDR2 from the germline V gene are MGHRA and YSYEKL. J lost 2 bases, V lost 4 bases, and 5 bases had no gene match. DNA for the CDR3: TGCGCCAGCAGCCCTTCAAGCGGGACCTACGAGCAGTACTTC. Translated: CASSPSSGTYEQYF.

This sequence joins TRBV9 and TRBJ1-3; tentatively, D is TRBD1 (5 bases). The CDR3 sequence is 16 residues long. V shed 0 bases and J shed 0 bases, with 10 bases lying between them. Germline values: CDR1 SGDLS, CDR2 YYNGEE. The CDR3 sequence: CASSVARGGSGNTIYF. The CDR3 DNA follows: TGTGCCAGCAGCGTAGCTCGGGGGGGCTCTGGAAACACCATATATTTT.

The chain couples TRBV28 to TRBJ2-1; TRBD2 aligns across 11 bases. V lost 6 bases and J lost 5; bases outside the gene matches: 6. The CDR3 loop spans 15 amino acids. Germline V gives CDR1 MDHEN, CDR2 SYDVKM. CDR3 region: CASSSGTSGNNEQFF. CDR3 sequence (DNA): TGTGCCAGCAGCTCCGGGACTAGCGGCAACAATGAGCAGTTCTTC.

The rearrangement links TRBV19 to TRBJ2-3, with TRBD2 matching over 11 bases. Germline V lookup: CDR1 LNHDA, CDR2 SQIVND (reference sequence). This CDR3 comprises 19 residues. J was trimmed by 2 bases and V by 1 base; bases with no gene match: 11. The CDR3 DNA reads as TGTGCCAGTAGTATAGGGACTAGCGGGCCCGCTTGGATCACAGATACGCAGTATTTT. It specifies CASSIGTSGPAWITDTQYF.

This sequence joins TRBV7-9 and TRBJ2-7; 8 positions match TRBD1. This CDR3 contains 15 residues. J was trimmed by 1 base and V by 5 bases; bases with no gene match: 7. CDR1 SEHNR and CDR2 FQNEAQ come from the germline V gene (reference sequence). This CDR3 is CASSVGTGNSYEQYF. The CDR3 DNA is TGTGCCAGCAGCGTGGGGACAGGTAATTCCTACGAGCAGTACTTC.

This clone has just a few counts. The chain employs TRBV7-8 and TRBJ2-1; D might be TRBD1 (6 bases). The germline V gene has CDR1 SGHVS and CDR2 FQNEAQ. The CDR3 has 15 residues. V dropped 0 bases and J dropped 0 bases, with 6 bases sitting between them. The CDR3 is CASSLAGASYNEQFF. The CDR3, as DNA: TGTGCCAGCAGCTTAGCGGGGGCCTCCTACAATGAGCAGTTCTTC. The full variable domain, its missing parts supplied by reference TRBV7-8 and TRBJ2-1, is GAGVSQSPRYKVAKRGQDVALRCDPISGHVSLFWYQQALGQGPEFLTYFQNEAQLDKSGLPSDRFFAERPEGSVSTLKIQRTQQEDSAVYLCASSLAGASYNEQFFGPGTRLTVL.

By share, this clone counts as medium-sized (0.01 to 0.1%). The V call is TRBV4-1, the J call TRBJ2-7; D may correspond to TRBD1 or TRBD2 (5 bases each). The germline V gene has CDR1 MGHRA and CDR2 YSYEKL. The CDR3 runs 15 residues. Trimming took off 0 bases at V and 5 bases at J, with 14 bases between the two ends. This chain's CDR3 is CASSQDPLRGDEQYF. The CDR3 coding sequence is TGCGCCAGCAGCCAAGATCCCCTGAGGGGCGACGAGCAGTACTTC.

The chain links TRBV5-1 to TRBJ2-5, with 11 bases matching TRBD1. Germline assignment: CDR1 SGHRS and CDR2 YFSETQ. J gave up 6 bases and V 3 bases, and 13 bases lay outside the gene matches. CDR3 size: 17 residues. The CDR3 sequence: CASSWHRTGGAEKTQYF. As DNA, the CDR3 is TGCGCCAGCAGCTGGCACCGGACAGGGGGCGCAGAGAAGACCCAGTACTTC.